The T cell receptor beta chain described here comes from a study of cytomegalovirus exposure and HLA in healthy donors. Primers for the PCR totalled 60 Vbeta and 13 Jbeta. Profiling relied on immunoSEQ multiplex PCR, and the TCRdb table lists in-frame clones only, not all of them. The sample has roughly 100,000 clones, 65% seen once. The V and J ends lost 4 bases and 7 bases, in that order; junction bases with no gene match: 8. This CDR3 contains 16 residues. Germline CDR1 reads LGHNA; CDR2 reads YSLEER. Study results and limitations: In an earlier analysis, about 90% or about 30%: the productive usage of most TCR beta V segments. By HLA locus, TCR association rates varied in a later analysis, with DRB1 showing the most and HLA-C the fewest.

This clone showed up just a few times. The antigen remains unidentified. The source is a boy between 10 and 17 years old in good health and CMV-seropositive. The rearrangement links TRBV4-3 to TRBJ2-2, with 11 bases matching TRBD2. The specimen sequenced was PBMCs. CDR3 amino acids: CASSRSLAGEGGELFF. The DNA of the CDR3 is TGCGCCAGCAGCCGATCACTAGCGGGAGAGGGCGGGGAGCTGTTTTTT.